One sample yielded the 30 T cell receptor beta chains listed below, sequenced in a study of blood T cells in healthy people across ages. Combining a sample-barcoded 5' primer with a J-beta primer mix, a second PCR ran for about 7 to 11 cycles. TCRdb redid the calling of the 5' RACE reads with MiXCR, one entry per CDR3 protein. Among about 1.8 million distinct CDR3 sequences, roughly 52% were seen once, and the ten largest hold about 2.1%. The sequenced sample was blood. The receptors come from a middle-aged woman in good health.

This chain uses TRBV3-1 with TRBJ2-1; D is possibly TRBD1 (6 bases). This CDR3 region has 14 residues. The ends were cut back, 3 bases at V and 3 bases at J, with 9 bases in the middle. In germline, CDR1 is LGHDT, CDR2 YNNKEL (reference sequence). This CDR3 reads CASSQGQFYNEQFF. The CDR3 DNA reads as TGTGCCAGCAGCCAGGGACAATTCTACAATGAGCAGTTCTTC.

This sequence joins TRBV28 and TRBJ1-2; the D is unclear. Germline loops: CDR1 MDHEN, CDR2 SYDVKM. Trimming left V 1 base short and J 8 bases short, with 8 bases between. The CDR3 loop spans 12 amino acids. The CDR3: CASSLFAGGYTF. For the CDR3, the DNA is TGTGCCAGCAGTTTATTTGCGGGGGGCTACACCTTC.

The chain recombines TRBV12-3 or TRBV12-4 with TRBJ2-7, with D perhaps TRBD2 (7 bases). The J call may not be correct, given that the DNA end is closer to TRBJ2-5. The CDR3 spans 14 residues. CDR3 residues: CASSLNAGAETQYF. As DNA, the CDR3 is TGTGCCAGCAGTTTAAACGCGGGGGCTGAGACCCAGTACTTC.

This sequence joins TRBV7-2 and TRBJ2-3; TRBD2 is a possible D gene (5 bases). This CDR3 is 14 amino acids long. Germline lookup yields CDR1 SGHTA and CDR2 FQGNSA. Trimming left V 1 base short and J 6 bases short, with 11 bases between. CDR3 protein: CASSLETRLDTQYF. CDR3 DNA sequence: TGTGCCAGCAGCTTAGAAACTAGATTGGATACGCAGTATTTT.

This clonotype was counted between two and nine times. This sequence joins TRBV7-9 and TRBJ2-6; the D is unclear. This CDR3 comprises 16 residues. Per the germline V gene, CDR1 is SEHNR and CDR2 is FQNEAQ (reference sequence). Deletions cut 1 base from V and 2 bases from J, with 9 bases between. The CDR3: CASSLGVQTGANVLTF. The CDR3 nucleotides are TGTGCCAGCAGCTTAGGGGTTCAAACTGGGGCCAACGTCCTGACTTTC.

This chain uses TRBV27 with TRBJ2-1; tentatively, D is TRBD1 (5 bases). CDR3 size: 15 residues. The germline V gene has CDR1 MNHEY and CDR2 SMNVEV (reference sequence). V was cut by 5 bases and J by 7 bases, with 18 bases left in between. CDR3 sequence: CASSRQGRDRNEQFF. In DNA, the CDR3 is TGTGCCAGCAGTCGGCAGGGCAGGGATAGAAATGAGCAGTTCTTC.

This sequence joins TRBV20-1 and TRBJ2-7; perhaps TRBD2 as D (7 bases). Trimming shortened V by 3 bases and J by 5 bases, and 17 bases separated the two germline ends. This CDR3 region has 14 residues. The germline gives CDR1 DFQATT, CDR2 SNEGSKA (reference sequence). The CDR3 sequence: CSASFLGGHDEQYF. CDR3 nucleotide sequence: TGCAGTGCTAGCTTTTTGGGGGGGCACGACGAGCAGTACTTC.

The chain joins TRBV5-1 to TRBJ2-5; 8 bases are shared with TRBD2. The length of the CDR3 is 16 residues. CDR1 and CDR2 from the germline V gene are SGHRS and YFSETQ. Trimming removed 1 base from V and 2 bases from J; junction bases left unmatched: 7. Written as DNA, the CDR3 is TGCGCCAGCAGCTTGAGTGCTAGCGGGTATCAAGAGACCCAGTACTTC. It yields the protein CASSLSASGYQETQYF.

This clonotype was observed a few times. The genes are TRBV29-1 and TRBJ2-6; 7 bases line up with TRBD1. V trimming: 6 bases; J trimming: 0 bases; junction bases outside the gene matches: 5. Germline loops: CDR1 SQVTM, CDR2 ANQGSEA. CDR3 size: 15 residues. CDR3 nucleotide sequence: TGCAGCGTGACAGGGACACCCTCTGGGGCCAACGTCCTGACTTTC. Its protein product is CSVTGTPSGANVLTF.

This chain links TRBV4-3 with TRBJ1-1; TRBD1 might be the D (5 bases). The CDR3 extends over 17 amino acids. V was pared by 0 bases and J by 4 bases, with 18 bases between. In germline, CDR1 is LGHNA, CDR2 YSLEER. DNA for the CDR3: TGCGCCAGCAGCCAAGATAGCGGAACAGGCGAAGGCACTGAAGCTTTCTTT. Protein product: CASSQDSGTGEGTEAFF.

This clonotype was observed a handful of times. The rearrangement links TRBV20-1 to TRBJ2-5; the match to TRBD2 covers 7 bases. CDR3 size: 14 residues. Losses at the gene ends were 6 bases for V and 7 bases for J; bases not matched to a gene: 14. Looked up from germline, CDR1 is DFQATT and CDR2 is SNEGSKA (reference sequence). The CDR3 protein is CSAPPASGALTQYF. CDR3 bases: TGCAGTGCCCCCCCCGCTAGCGGAGCCTTGACCCAGTACTTC.

The V and J genes are TRBV7-9 and TRBJ1-2, with D possibly TRBD1 on 6 matching bases. The germline CDR1 and CDR2 sequences are SEHNR and FQNEAQ (reference sequence). The CDR3 length is 17 residues. Deletions cut 2 bases from V and 0 bases from J, with 16 bases between. CDR3 bases: TGTGCCAGCAGCTTACAGGACAGTTCCCTTTCTAACTATGGCTACACCTTC. Translation: CASSLQDSSLSNYGYTF.

The V call is TRBV27, the J call TRBJ2-1; weak D call: TRBD1 (7 bases). This CDR3 is built from 15 residues. Germline V CDR1 and CDR2: MNHEY, SMNVEV (reference sequence). Trimming pared 5 bases from V and 8 bases from J, leaving 19 bases between. The CDR3 protein is CASSVWAGGPHEQFF. In DNA form, the CDR3 reads TGTGCCAGCAGTGTATGGGCAGGGGGGCCCCATGAGCAGTTCTTC.

V is TRBV7-2 and J is TRBJ2-1; 9 positions agree with TRBD1. Germline CDR1 SGHTA, CDR2 FQGNSA. The V and J ends lost 6 bases and 12 bases, in that order; junction bases with no gene match: 18. The CDR3 has 16 residues. The CDR3 nucleotides read TGTGCCAGCAGACGGACCTCCGGGACAGGGAATCATGTGCAGTTCTTC. It translates to CASRRTSGTGNHVQFF.

This chain links TRBV20-1 with TRBJ1-1; D uncertain. V lost 3 bases and J lost 0, with 8 bases in between. Germline V gives CDR1 DFQATT, CDR2 SNEGSKA (reference sequence). This CDR3 has 13 amino acids. The CDR3 sequence: CSARMGMNTEAFF. The CDR3 DNA reads TGCAGTGCTAGGATGGGGATGAACACTGAAGCTTTCTTT.

The table lists this clonotype with a few counts. This sequence joins TRBV7-2 and TRBJ2-5; D unresolved. The germline V gene encodes CDR1 SGHTA and CDR2 FQGNSA. The germline V and J ends were trimmed by 1 base and 10 bases, with 7 bases remaining between them. This CDR3 has 11 residues. CDR3 protein: CASSLDELQYF. CDR3 in DNA: TGTGCCAGCAGCTTAGACGAACTCCAGTACTTC.

The chain couples TRBV21-1 to TRBJ2-7; the D segment call TRBD2 is taken from the table without a DNA check. TRBV21-1 is marked as a pseudogene. The CDR3 runs 19 residues. The CDR3 DNA reads TGTGCCAGCAGCAAAGCAGGGACTAGCGGGGTCCTCAGCTCCTACGAGCAGTACTTC. Its translation is CASSKAGTSGVLSSYEQYF.

The rearrangement links TRBV20-1 to TRBJ1-6; D not certain. Per the germline V gene, CDR1 is DFQATT and CDR2 is SNEGSKA (reference sequence). Trimming pared 5 bases from V and 1 base from J, leaving 6 bases between. This CDR3 is 13 amino acids long. CDR3 region: CSAWESYNSPLHF. The CDR3 coding sequence is TGCAGTGCTTGGGAATCCTATAATTCACCCCTCCACTTT.

The chain is built from TRBV20-1 and TRBJ2-3; D is tentatively TRBD1 or TRBD2 (5 bases each). CDR3 size: 14 residues. The germline gives CDR1 DFQATT, CDR2 SNEGSKA (reference sequence). V shed 3 bases and J shed 5 bases, with 15 bases lying between them. This CDR3 is CSASRGGSLDTQYF. In nucleotides, the CDR3 is TGCAGTGCTAGTCGGGGCGGCTCCCTAGATACGCAGTATTTT.

The rearrangement joins TRBV28 to TRBJ1-2; 10 positions match TRBD1. V trimming: 5 bases; J trimming: 1 base; junction bases outside the gene matches: 13. This CDR3 is built from 18 residues. CDR1 and CDR2 (germline): MDHEN, SYDVKM. The CDR3 loop is CASSHSPGTGELNYGYTF. The CDR3 DNA follows: TGTGCCAGCAGTCACAGTCCCGGGACAGGGGAACTTAACTATGGCTACACCTTC.

This clonotype has a handful of counts. The rearrangement links TRBV15 to TRBJ2-5; D not resolved. The CDR3 length is 12 residues. From germline, CDR1 is LNHNV and CDR2 YYDKDF (reference sequence). Trimming pared 0 bases from V and 3 bases from J, leaving 2 bases between. In DNA form, the CDR3 reads TGTGCCACCAGCAGAGATGAAGAGACCCAGTACTTC. Translation: CATSRDEETQYF.

The chain links TRBV6-6 to TRBJ2-3, with D perhaps TRBD2 (5 bases). Trimming left V 1 base short and J 6 bases short, with 11 bases between. Per germline, CDR1 MNHNY and CDR2 SVGAGI (reference sequence). This CDR3 has 14 residues. The CDR3 loop reads CASSYLASGDTQYF. CDR3 DNA: TGTGCCAGCAGTTACTTGGCCTCGGGGGATACGCAGTATTTT.

V gene TRBV6-1 combines with J gene TRBJ2-3, with 8 bases lining up with TRBD1. Germline V gene data show CDR1 as MNHNS and CDR2 as SASEGT. With V trimmed by 6 bases and J by 4 bases, 9 bases remained unmatched. The CDR3 consists of 15 residues. This CDR3 reads CASSVLTRGPDTQYF. The CDR3 coding sequence is TGTGCCAGCAGCGTTTTGACCAGGGGGCCAGATACGCAGTATTTT.

V gene TRBV28 combines with J gene TRBJ2-7; D not certain. With 2 bases removed from V and 6 bases from J, the gap between germline ends came to 11 bases. The CDR3 contains 13 residues. Germline CDR1 MDHEN, CDR2 SYDVKM. The CDR3 DNA is TGTGCCAGCAGTTTACCTCTGGGGTTCGAGCAGTACTTC. Amino acid sequence: CASSLPLGFEQYF.

The chain combines TRBV20-1 with TRBJ2-1; D uncertain. The V gene's germline CDR1 is DFQATT and CDR2 SNEGSKA (reference sequence). This CDR3 region has 11 residues. V gave up 0 bases and J gave up 6 bases, with 3 bases separating them. As DNA, the CDR3 is TGCAGTGCTAGAGAACCCAATGAGCAGTTCTTC. Translation gives CSAREPNEQFF.

The V and J genes are TRBV18 and TRBJ2-1; 8 positions agree with TRBD2. The CDR3 is 17 amino acids. The J segment lost 4 bases and the V segment lost 2 bases, leaving 10 bases of the junction unmatched. Per the germline V gene, CDR1 is KGHSH and CDR2 is LQKENI. The CDR3 here is CASSPRPSGGGYNEQFF. The CDR3 region has the DNA TGTGCCAGCTCACCAAGACCCAGTGGCGGGGGGTACAATGAGCAGTTCTTC.

This clonotype was recorded a few times. The chain employs TRBV15 and TRBJ2-7; D is perhaps TRBD1 (6 bases). Germline V lookup: CDR1 LNHNV, CDR2 YYDKDF (reference sequence). The CDR3 has 17 amino acids. V gave up 1 base and J gave up 1 base, with 17 bases separating them. The CDR3 region is CATSRAPGPGQSYEQYF. In nucleotides, the CDR3 is TGTGCCACCAGCAGAGCTCCTGGGCCAGGACAGTCCTACGAGCAGTACTTC.

This rearrangement joins TRBV7-2 to TRBJ2-7; the match to TRBD1 covers 9 bases. With 5 bases clipped from V and 4 bases from J, the junction kept 15 bases outside the gene matches. This CDR3 has 17 amino acids. Per germline, CDR1 SGHTA and CDR2 FQGNSA. CDR3 sequence reads: CASSQRGRGQGGYEQYF. CDR3 DNA sequence: TGTGCCAGCAGCCAACGCGGCAGGGGACAGGGTGGTTACGAGCAGTACTTC. Variable domain in full (rest from reference TRBV7-2 and TRBJ2-7): GAGVSQSPSNKVTEKGKDVELRCDPISGHTALYWYRQSLGQGLEFLIYFQGNSAPDKSGLPSDRFSAERTGGSVSTLTIQRTQQEDSAVYLCASSQRGRGQGGYEQYFGPGTRLTVT.

The chain carries TRBV12-3 or TRBV12-4 and TRBJ2-1, with 10 bases aligning to TRBD2. Losses at the gene ends were 7 bases for V and 4 bases for J; bases not matched to a gene: 7. The CDR3 is 15 amino acids. The CDR3 is CASKGGSGGYNEQFF. The CDR3 nucleotides are TGTGCCAGCAAGGGGGGTAGCGGGGGGTACAATGAGCAGTTCTTC.

This clonotype was seen repeatedly, ten times or more. V and J are TRBV7-2 and TRBJ2-7, with D possibly matching TRBD1 (6 bases). Trimming took 6 bases from V and 2 from J, leaving 11 bases between them. The CDR3 is made up of 13 amino acids. Looked up from germline, CDR1 is SGHTA and CDR2 is FQGNSA. The CDR3 coding sequence is TGTGCCAGCAGTATCGGACAGACCTACGAGCAGTACTTC. This encodes CASSIGQTYEQYF.